This record looks at one T cell receptor beta chain sequence and its context. Its target is unknown. This sample is drawn from a study of beta chain features in type 1 diabetes. Populations obtained by sorting all exceeded 98% purity. Study findings and constraints: Patients showed naive, central memory and Treg TCRB repertoires that appeared more similar than those of healthy donors. Type 1 diabetes patients had moderately but significantly shorter TCRB CDR3s in all four CD4+ subsets.

Of the isolated RNA, all was reverse transcribed, and so the sequenced material was expressed TCRB transcripts. Clones were sequenced by immunoSEQ multiplex PCR, and TCRdb holds only the in-frame ones, with some missing. The data show some 700,000 clones, around an eighth seen once. This CDR3 is 13 amino acids long. Trimming took off 1 base at V and 6 bases at J, with 7 bases between the two ends. The germline V gene encodes CDR1 SGHTA and CDR2 FQGNSA. Sequencing was done on a sample of naive CD4+ T cells from blood. This chain connects TRBV7-2 to TRBJ1-5; D is unresolved. The clonotype was recovered from a man younger than 35 with type 1 diabetes. The CDR3 sequence: CASSLVGSQPQHF. The CDR3 bases are TGTGCCAGCAGCTTAGTAGGGAGTCAGCCCCAGCATTTT.